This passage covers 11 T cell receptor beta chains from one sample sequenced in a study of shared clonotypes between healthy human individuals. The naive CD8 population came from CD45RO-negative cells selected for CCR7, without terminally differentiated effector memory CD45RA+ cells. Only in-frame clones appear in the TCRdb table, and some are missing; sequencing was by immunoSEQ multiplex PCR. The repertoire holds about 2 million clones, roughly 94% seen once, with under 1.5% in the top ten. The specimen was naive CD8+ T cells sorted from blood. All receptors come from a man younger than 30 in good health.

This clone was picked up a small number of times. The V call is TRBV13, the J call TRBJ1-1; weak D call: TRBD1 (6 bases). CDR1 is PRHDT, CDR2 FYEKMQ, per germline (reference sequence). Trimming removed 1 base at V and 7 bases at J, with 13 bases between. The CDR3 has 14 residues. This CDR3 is CASSLDPQGLEAFF. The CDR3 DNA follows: TGTGCCAGCAGCTTAGACCCCCAGGGGCTTGAAGCTTTCTTT.

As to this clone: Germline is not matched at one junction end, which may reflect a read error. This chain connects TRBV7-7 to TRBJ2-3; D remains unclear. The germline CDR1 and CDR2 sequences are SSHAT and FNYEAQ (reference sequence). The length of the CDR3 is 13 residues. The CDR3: CASSHMSADTQYF. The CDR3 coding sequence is TGTGCTAGCAGCCATATGTCGGCCGATACGCAGTATTTT.

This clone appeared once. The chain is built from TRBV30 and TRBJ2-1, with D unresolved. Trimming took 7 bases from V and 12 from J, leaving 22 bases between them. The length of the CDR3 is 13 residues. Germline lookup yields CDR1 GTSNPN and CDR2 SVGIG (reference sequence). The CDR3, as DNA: TGTGCCTATGGACGTCCCCAGCCCCCGGGGCAGTTCTTC. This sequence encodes CAYGRPQPPGQFF.

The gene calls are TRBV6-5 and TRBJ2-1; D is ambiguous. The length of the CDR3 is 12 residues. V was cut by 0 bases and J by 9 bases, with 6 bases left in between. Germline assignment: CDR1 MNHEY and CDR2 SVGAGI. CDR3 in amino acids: CASSYSSSEQFF. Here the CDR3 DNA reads TGTGCCAGCAGTTACTCTAGTTCTGAGCAGTTCTTC.

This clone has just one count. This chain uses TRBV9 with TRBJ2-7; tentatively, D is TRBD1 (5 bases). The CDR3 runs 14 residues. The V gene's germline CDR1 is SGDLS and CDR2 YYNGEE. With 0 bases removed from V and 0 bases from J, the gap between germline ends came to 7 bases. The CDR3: CASSVADISYEQYF. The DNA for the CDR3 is TGTGCCAGCAGCGTAGCGGACATCTCCTACGAGCAGTACTTC.

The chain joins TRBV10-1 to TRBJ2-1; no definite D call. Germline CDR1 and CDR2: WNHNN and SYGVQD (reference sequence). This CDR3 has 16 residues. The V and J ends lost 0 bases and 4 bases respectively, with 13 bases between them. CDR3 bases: TGCGCCAGCAGTGAGTCGACCGCCATCGAATACAATGAGCAGTTCTTC. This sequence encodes CASSESTAIEYNEQFF.

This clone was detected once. In DNA form, the CDR3 reads TGTGCCAGCAGCTTTCTTACGGGTGGCGACAGCCGGAACACTGAAGCTTTCTTT. Translated: CASSFLTGGDSRNTEAFF. The J gene is TRBJ1-1, the V gene TRBV7-8; perhaps TRBD1 as D (5 bases). Germline CDR1 reads SGHVS; CDR2 reads FQNEAQ. The CDR3 runs to 18 residues. V lost 3 bases and J 1 base, leaving 21 bases between the germline ends.

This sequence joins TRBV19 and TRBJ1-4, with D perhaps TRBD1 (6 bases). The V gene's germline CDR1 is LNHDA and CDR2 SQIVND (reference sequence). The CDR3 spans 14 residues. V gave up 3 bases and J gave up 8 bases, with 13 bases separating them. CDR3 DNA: TGTGCCAGTAGTATCCAGGGGTTTCGGGAAAAACTGTTTTTT. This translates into CASSIQGFREKLFF.

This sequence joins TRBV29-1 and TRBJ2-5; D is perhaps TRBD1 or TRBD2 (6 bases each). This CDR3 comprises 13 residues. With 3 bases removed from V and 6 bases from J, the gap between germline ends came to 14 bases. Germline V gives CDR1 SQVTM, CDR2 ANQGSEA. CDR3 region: CSVEEGQLKTQYF. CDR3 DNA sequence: TGCAGCGTTGAGGAGGGACAATTAAAGACCCAGTACTTC.

CDR3 nucleotide sequence: TGTGCCAGCAGTTACTCGGGACCCCGCAGAGATACGCAGTATTTT. It codes for CASSYSGPRRDTQYF. The chain recombines TRBV6-6 with TRBJ2-3; D assignment may be TRBD1 or TRBD2 (5 bases each). Germline values: CDR1 MNHNY, CDR2 SVGAGI (reference sequence). CDR3 length: 15 residues. V lost 0 bases and J 5 bases, leaving 12 bases between the germline ends.

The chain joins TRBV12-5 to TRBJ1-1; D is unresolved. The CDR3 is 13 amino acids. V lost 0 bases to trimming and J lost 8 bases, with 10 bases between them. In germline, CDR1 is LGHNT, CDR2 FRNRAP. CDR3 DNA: TGTGCTAGTGGTTTGGTGTCTCCGAGGGAAGCTTTCTTT. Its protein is CASGLVSPREAFF.